The entry that follows covers one TCR beta chain sequence. This specimen comes from a study of control samples from healthy donors and cancer patients. Germline CDR1 is MNHNY and CDR2 is SVGAGI (reference sequence). The CDR3 is 15 amino acids. The V end was cut by 8 bases, the J end by 8 bases, with 19 bases between. Produced via immunoSEQ multiplex PCR; TCRdb's table is partial and in-frame only. The repertoire consists of over 150,000 clones, with approximately 94% occurring once and the leading ten covering about 1.4%. The sequence came from a woman younger than 30 in good health. The chain links TRBV6-6 to TRBJ1-6; no firm D call. Sequenced input: blood. The CDR3 DNA sequence: TGTGCCAGCTCCCTGTCCGTTGACCGTGATTCACCCCTCCACTTT. Encoded protein: CASSLSVDRDSPLHF.